The 26 T cell receptor beta chains below all came from one sample that was sequenced in a study of identical twins. Using its own MiXCR run on the 5' RACE reads, TCRdb lists one record per CDR3 protein. The sample includes some 630,000 distinct CDR3 sequences, just over 7% of them seen just once. These data are also associated with another study on yellow fever vaccine responses in identical twins.

Sequencing was performed on PBMCs. These receptors were collected from a woman aged 18-29 years in good health.

The chain uses TRBV2 and TRBJ1-5; no clear D. The CDR3 is 15 residues long. Germline lookup yields CDR1 SNHLY and CDR2 FYNNEI. V gave up 3 bases and J gave up 3 bases, with 12 bases separating them. The CDR3 nucleotides are TGTGCCAGCAGTGATGAAGGGAATATCAATCAGCCCCAGCATTTT. Amino acid sequence: CASSDEGNINQPQHF.

The chain joins TRBV4-1 to TRBJ1-2, with a possible D match to TRBD1 (5 bases). Trimming removed 0 bases from V and 0 bases from J, with 14 bases in between. CDR3 length equals 17 residues. The germline CDR1 and CDR2 sequences are MGHRA and YSYEKL. The CDR3 here is CASSQEGGAMANYGYTF. Here the CDR3 DNA reads TGCGCCAGCAGCCAAGAGGGGGGAGCAATGGCTAACTATGGCTACACCTTC.

The gene calls are TRBV11-2 and TRBJ2-3; TRBD2 matches at 11 bases. This CDR3 contains 15 residues. CDR1 is SGHAT and CDR2 is FQNNGV in the germline V gene. The J segment lost 8 bases and the V segment lost 5 bases, leaving 9 bases of the junction unmatched. Here the CDR3 reads CASSPGLAALGTQYF. The CDR3 DNA reads TGTGCCAGCAGCCCGGGACTAGCGGCGCTCGGTACGCAGTATTTT.

Ten or more counts support this clonotype. This chain joins TRBV27 and TRBJ1-1, with unresolved D. This CDR3 has 14 amino acids. Trimming stripped 3 bases from V and 1 base from J, with 9 bases between. The germline V gene encodes CDR1 MNHEY and CDR2 SMNVEV (reference sequence). The CDR3 region has the DNA TGTGCCAGCAGTTTCCACCGGGGGAACACTGAAGCTTTCTTT. This encodes CASSFHRGNTEAFF.

This clonotype appeared a few times. The chain joins TRBV28 to TRBJ1-1, with D tentatively TRBD1 (5 bases). CDR3 length: 16 residues. Germline V CDR1 and CDR2: MDHEN, SYDVKM. V was cut by 5 bases and J by 2 bases, with 18 bases left in between. CDR3 region: CASSRRGRGINTEAFF. For the CDR3, the DNA is TGTGCCAGCAGTCGCCGGGGGAGGGGAATAAACACTGAAGCTTTCTTT.

This clonotype was found a few times. V usage is TRBV28 and J usage is TRBJ1-6; the D gene is possibly TRBD1 (5 bases). CDR3 length: 15 amino acids. Per the germline V gene, CDR1 is MDHEN and CDR2 is SYDVKM. Trimming stripped 3 bases from V and 7 bases from J, with 13 bases between. The CDR3 reads CASSLDVGQNSPLHF. The CDR3 nucleotides are TGTGCCAGCAGTTTGGATGTGGGGCAAAATTCACCCCTCCACTTT.

The J gene is TRBJ2-2, the V gene TRBV11-2; D is possibly TRBD2 (5 bases). Germline V CDR1 and CDR2: SGHAT, FQNNGV. The CDR3 has 15 residues. The ends were cut back, 1 base at V and 6 bases at J, with 12 bases in the middle. CDR3 protein: CASSLVGPSSGELFF. CDR3 bases: TGTGCCAGCAGCTTAGTGGGCCCTAGCTCCGGGGAGCTGTTTTTT.

The chain links TRBV11-2 to TRBJ2-5; 11 bases align to TRBD2. Germline lookup yields CDR1 SGHAT and CDR2 FQNNGV. V lost 0 bases and J lost 0; bases outside the gene matches: 6. The CDR3 covers 18 residues. The CDR3 DNA sequence: TGTGCCAGCAGCTTAGATGGGGGACTAGCGGCCCACCAAGAGACCCAGTACTTC. This codes for CASSLDGGLAAHQETQYF.

This clonotype appeared many times. The rearrangement links TRBV29-1 to TRBJ2-1; 7 bases line up with TRBD2. The germline gives CDR1 SQVTM, CDR2 ANQGSEA. J lost 4 bases, V lost 6 bases, and 9 bases had no gene match. This CDR3 spans 14 amino acids. Here the CDR3 DNA reads TGCAGCGTGGGGGGGAGGGCCTCATACAATGAGCAGTTCTTC. This sequence encodes CSVGGRASYNEQFF.

This clonotype was detected a few times. This chain connects TRBV10-3 to TRBJ2-1, with D unresolved. With 4 bases removed from V and 5 bases from J, the gap between germline ends came to 12 bases. Germline V gene lookup returns CDR1 ENHRY and CDR2 SYGVKD. This CDR3 spans 14 amino acids. Here the CDR3 DNA reads TGTGCCATCAGTGTGGTCGAACGGAACAATGAGCAGTTCTTC. Protein sequence: CAISVVERNNEQFF.

A remark on this clonotype: The junction and the germline gene differ at one end; a read error may be behind it. V gene TRBV29-1 combines with J gene TRBJ2-6, with D perhaps being TRBD1 or TRBD2 (5 bases each). Germline-derived CDR1 and CDR2 are SQVTM and ANQGSEA. The CDR3 runs to 16 residues. CDR3 loop: CSVEDRGVSGANVLTF. The CDR3 DNA is TGCAGCGTTGAAGATCGTGGTGTATCCGGGGCTAACGTCCTGACTTTC.

The chain has TRBV5-1 and TRBJ1-1; D unresolved. CDR1 is SGHRS, CDR2 YFSETQ, per germline. V gave up 2 bases and J gave up 0 bases, with 8 bases separating them. The CDR3 is 14 residues long. The CDR3 sequence is CASSLTYMNTEAFF. CDR3 sequence (DNA): TGCGCCAGCAGCTTAACCTACATGAACACTGAAGCTTTCTTT.

The rearrangement joins TRBV4-2 to TRBJ1-6; TRBD1 agrees at 8 bases. With 1 base clipped from V and 6 bases from J, the junction kept 5 bases outside the gene matches. Germline V lookup: CDR1 LGHNA, CDR2 YNFKEQ. This CDR3 region has 16 residues. The CDR3 spells CASSQAAGQVNSPLHF. The CDR3 coding sequence is TGTGCCAGCAGCCAAGCCGCGGGACAGGTTAATTCACCCCTCCACTTT.

The gene calls are TRBV12-3 or TRBV12-4 and TRBJ2-7; TRBD1 aligns across 11 bases. The trim removed 6 bases at V and 3 bases at J, leaving 4 bases unmatched. The CDR3 loop spans 14 amino acids. CDR3 nucleotide sequence: TGTGCCAGCAGCTGGACAGGGGGCCACTACGAGCAGTACTTC. Translated, it gives CASSWTGGHYEQYF.

The chain links TRBV5-1 to TRBJ2-6; D may be TRBD1 (5 bases). CDR3 length: 16 amino acids. In germline, CDR1 is SGHRS, CDR2 YFSETQ. Trimming took off 0 bases at V and 0 bases at J, with 7 bases between the two ends. DNA of the CDR3: TGCGCCAGCAGCTTGGGACAGAACTCTGGGGCCAACGTCCTGACTTTC. Protein: CASSLGQNSGANVLTF.

This clonotype was seen a handful of times. This chain joins TRBV5-1 and TRBJ2-2; 9 nucleotides line up with TRBD1. The CDR3 spans 19 residues. J lost 5 bases, V lost 2 bases, and 16 bases had no gene match. Per the germline V gene, CDR1 is SGHRS and CDR2 is YFSETQ. For the CDR3, the DNA is TGCGCCAGCAGCTTCCGTCCCGGGACAGGGAACGTAGTTACCGGGGAGCTGTTTTTT. Amino acids: CASSFRPGTGNVVTGELFF.

The chain couples TRBV7-6 to TRBJ2-2; D is perhaps TRBD1 (6 bases). CDR1 and CDR2 from the germline V gene are SGHVS and FNYEAQ. The ends were cut back, 5 bases at V and 10 bases at J, with 17 bases in the middle. The CDR3 is 14 amino acids. The CDR3, as DNA: TGTGCCAGCAGCAGGGGGTTCCCCGGTGAGGAGCTGTTTTTT. This encodes CASSRGFPGEELFF.

In this sample, this clonotype turned up a few times. The rearrangement links TRBV5-1 to TRBJ2-5; 8 bases fit TRBD1. Germline CDR1 SGHRS, CDR2 YFSETQ. Trimming removed 5 bases from V and 0 bases from J; junction bases left unmatched: 6. CDR3 length: 15 amino acids. The CDR3 here is CASRAWGQDQETQYF. In nucleotides, the CDR3 is TGCGCCAGCAGGGCTTGGGGACAGGACCAAGAGACCCAGTACTTC.

This clonotype was counted ten times or more. The chain joins TRBV2 to TRBJ2-1; the D gene is possibly TRBD1 (5 bases). V lost 7 bases, J lost 1 base, and 14 bases lay in between. This CDR3 spans 15 amino acids. Germline CDR1 reads SNHLY; CDR2 reads FYNNEI. This CDR3 is CASMGPTGSYNEQFF. The DNA of the CDR3 is TGTGCCAGCATGGGGCCGACTGGATCCTACAATGAGCAGTTCTTC. Variable domain in full (rest from reference TRBV2 and TRBJ2-1): EPEVTQTPSHQVTQMGQEVILRCVPISNHLYFYWYRQILGQKVEFLVSFYNNEISEKSEIFDDQFSVERPDGSNFTLKIRSTKLEDSAMYFCASMGPTGSYNEQFFGPGTRLTVL.

In this sample, this clonotype turned up many times. The V gene is TRBV5-1, the J gene TRBJ2-1, with D possibly matching TRBD1 (6 bases). The CDR3 contains 15 residues. CDR1 and CDR2 from the germline V gene are SGHRS and YFSETQ. Trimming cost V 0 bases and J 6 bases, with 13 bases left between them. The CDR3 region has the DNA TGCGCCAGCAGCTTGGAGGGGGATGTTAGCAATGAGCAGTTCTTC. It is translated as CASSLEGDVSNEQFF. The variable domain in full, with the rest retrieved from reference TRBV5-1 and TRBJ2-1, is KAGVTQTPRYLIKTRGQQVTLSCSPISGHRSVSWYQQTPGQGLQFLFEYFSETQRNKGNFPGRFSGRQFSNSRSEMNVSTLELGDSALYLCASSLEGDVSNEQFFGPGTRLTVL.

There are many counts of this clonotype. The V gene is TRBV11-2, the J gene TRBJ2-7; D gene uncertain. Trimming removed 1 base at V and 0 bases at J, with 10 bases between. The CDR3 consists of 15 residues. Germline V lookup: CDR1 SGHAT, CDR2 FQNNGV. The CDR3 nucleotides read TGTGCCAGCAGCTTAGCCCTCGACTCCTCCTACGAGCAGTACGTC. This gives the protein CASSLALDSSYEQYV.

The rearrangement links TRBV15 to TRBJ2-1; 9 bases agree with TRBD1. J gave up 8 bases and V 4 bases, and 9 bases lay outside the gene matches. The length of the CDR3 is 15 residues. Germline CDR1 and CDR2: LNHNV and YYDKDF (reference sequence). Written as DNA, the CDR3 is TGTGCCACCAGCAACCGGGACAGGGTTTTGGATGAGCAGTTCTTC. It yields the protein CATSNRDRVLDEQFF. The whole variable domain, filled in from reference TRBV15 and TRBJ2-1, reads DAMVIQNPRYQVTQFGKPVTLSCSQTLNHNVMYWYQQKSSQAPKLLFHYYDKDFNNEADTPDNFQSRRPNTSFCFLDIRSPGLGDTAMYLCATSNRDRVLDEQFFGPGTRLTVL.

This clonotype has just a few counts. The chain links TRBV3-1 to TRBJ1-1, with D possibly being TRBD1 (5 bases). Germline V lookup: CDR1 LGHDT, CDR2 YNNKEL (reference sequence). V was pared by 5 bases and J by 3 bases, with 10 bases between. The CDR3 is 13 amino acids. The CDR3 region has the DNA TGTGCCAGCAGCACAGGATATCACACTGAAGCTTTCTTT. It codes for CASSTGYHTEAFF.

This clonotype was found many times. The chain has TRBV5-1 and TRBJ2-7; 14 nucleotides agree with TRBD2. Germline loops: CDR1 SGHRS, CDR2 YFSETQ. After removal of 3 bases from V and 3 bases from J, the junction contained 2 bases not matched to a gene. The CDR3 has 15 residues. CDR3 nucleotide sequence: TGCGCCAGCAGCTGGGGGACTAGCGGGAGCTACGAGCAGTACTTC. Encoded protein: CASSWGTSGSYEQYF. Combining the CDR3 with reference TRBV5-1 and TRBJ2-7 gives the whole variable domain KAGVTQTPRYLIKTRGQQVTLSCSPISGHRSVSWYQQTPGQGLQFLFEYFSETQRNKGNFPGRFSGRQFSNSRSEMNVSTLELGDSALYLCASSWGTSGSYEQYFGPGTRLTVT.

This chain uses TRBV20-1 with TRBJ2-3; tentatively, D is TRBD1 (5 bases). The CDR3 is 12 residues long. V lost 0 bases and J lost 10, with 11 bases in between. Germline lookup yields CDR1 DFQATT and CDR2 SNEGSKA (reference sequence). CDR3 sequence reads: CSARDPTEAQYF. CDR3 coding DNA: TGCAGTGCTAGAGACCCGACAGAAGCGCAGTATTTT.

The chain employs TRBV7-8 and TRBJ1-2; D gene unclear. Germline V gene data show CDR1 as SGHVS and CDR2 as FQNEAQ. V gave up 4 bases and J gave up 0 bases, with 12 bases separating them. This CDR3 has 15 residues. This CDR3 is CASSSPLSPNYGYTF. As DNA, the CDR3 is TGTGCCAGCAGCTCCCCCTTGTCCCCTAACTATGGCTACACCTTC. The whole variable domain, remainder taken from reference TRBV7-8 and TRBJ1-2, is GAGVSQSPRYKVAKRGQDVALRCDPISGHVSLFWYQQALGQGPEFLTYFQNEAQLDKSGLPSDRFFAERPEGSVSTLKIQRTQQEDSAVYLCASSSPLSPNYGYTFGSGTRLTVV.